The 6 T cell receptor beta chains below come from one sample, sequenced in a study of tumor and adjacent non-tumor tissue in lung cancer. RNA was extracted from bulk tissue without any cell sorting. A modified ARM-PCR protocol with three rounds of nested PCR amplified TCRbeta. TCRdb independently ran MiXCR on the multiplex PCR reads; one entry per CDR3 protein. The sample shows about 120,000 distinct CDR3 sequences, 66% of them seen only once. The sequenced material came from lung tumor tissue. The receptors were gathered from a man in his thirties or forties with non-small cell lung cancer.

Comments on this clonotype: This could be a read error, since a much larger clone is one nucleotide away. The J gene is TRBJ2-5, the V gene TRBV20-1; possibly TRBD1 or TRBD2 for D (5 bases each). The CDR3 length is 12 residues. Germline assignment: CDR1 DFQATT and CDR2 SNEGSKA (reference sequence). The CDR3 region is CSAILRGETQHF. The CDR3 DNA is TGCAGTGCTATTCTGAGGGGTGAGACCCAGCACTTC.

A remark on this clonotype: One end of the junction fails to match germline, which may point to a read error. CDR3 sequence reads: CASSLSTGGDTEASF. The CDR3 nucleotides read TGTGCCAGCAGTTTATCCACAGGGGGTGACACTGAAGCTTCCTTT. This sequence joins TRBV11-1 and TRBJ1-1, with 8 nucleotides matching TRBD1. CDR1 SGHAT and CDR2 FQDESV come from the germline V gene (reference sequence). This CDR3 is 15 amino acids long.

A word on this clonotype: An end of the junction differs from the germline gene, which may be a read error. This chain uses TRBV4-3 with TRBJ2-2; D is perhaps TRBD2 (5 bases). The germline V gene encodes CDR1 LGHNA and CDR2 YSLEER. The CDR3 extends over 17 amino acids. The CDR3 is CANNQDARTWNTGELFF. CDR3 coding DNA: TGCGCCAACAACCAAGACGCCCGAACTTGGAACACCGGGGAGCTATTTTTT.

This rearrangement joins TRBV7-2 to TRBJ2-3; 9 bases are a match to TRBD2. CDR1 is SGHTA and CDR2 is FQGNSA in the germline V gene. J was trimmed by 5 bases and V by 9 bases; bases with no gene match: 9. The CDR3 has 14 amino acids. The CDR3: CASSLSSGGDTQYF. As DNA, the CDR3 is TGTGCCAGTAGCCTGAGTAGCGGGGGAGATACGCAGTATTTT.

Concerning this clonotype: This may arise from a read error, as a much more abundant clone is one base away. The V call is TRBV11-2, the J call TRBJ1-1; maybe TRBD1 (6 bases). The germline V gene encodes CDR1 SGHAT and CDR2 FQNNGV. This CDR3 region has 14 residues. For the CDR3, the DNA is TGTGCCAGCGGCTTAGATTTCGACAGGCCGGAAGCTTTCTTT. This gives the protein CASGLDFDRPEAFF.

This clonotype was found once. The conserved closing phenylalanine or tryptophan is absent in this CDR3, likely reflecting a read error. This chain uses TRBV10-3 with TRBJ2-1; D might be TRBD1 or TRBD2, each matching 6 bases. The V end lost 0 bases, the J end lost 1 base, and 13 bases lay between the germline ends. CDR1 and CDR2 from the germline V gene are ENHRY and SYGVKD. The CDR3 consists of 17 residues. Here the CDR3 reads CAISESGGRVSYNEQFL. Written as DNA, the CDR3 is TGTGCCATCAGTGAGTCGGGGGGCAGGGTGTCCTACAATGAGCAGTTCCTC.